This entry is about one TCR beta chain. The antigen is not known. The sample belongs to a study of T-cell memory formation after mild COVID-19. Study findings and constraints: CD4+ contracting clones were found mainly in CM and EM, and CD8+ ones in EMRA.

Using its own MiXCR run on the 5' RACE reads, TCRdb lists one record per CDR3 protein. The table records 550,000 to 600,000 distinct CDR3 sequences, about a fifth of them present only once. This CDR3 contains 13 residues. The V gene's germline CDR1 is SGDLS and CDR2 YYNGEE. Between the trimmed V and J ends, which lost 4 bases and 1 base, there was a span of 7 bases. Sequencing used PBMCs or a T cell subset sorted from them (not recorded which). This chain links TRBV9 with TRBJ2-3; D ambiguous. The TCR was taken from an adult woman who had mild COVID-19 (a few samples of this study predate the infection). Cell type and time point are not known. CDR3 DNA sequence: TGTGCCAGCAGCATGCAGGGCACAGATACGCAGTATTTT. It specifies CASSMQGTDTQYF.